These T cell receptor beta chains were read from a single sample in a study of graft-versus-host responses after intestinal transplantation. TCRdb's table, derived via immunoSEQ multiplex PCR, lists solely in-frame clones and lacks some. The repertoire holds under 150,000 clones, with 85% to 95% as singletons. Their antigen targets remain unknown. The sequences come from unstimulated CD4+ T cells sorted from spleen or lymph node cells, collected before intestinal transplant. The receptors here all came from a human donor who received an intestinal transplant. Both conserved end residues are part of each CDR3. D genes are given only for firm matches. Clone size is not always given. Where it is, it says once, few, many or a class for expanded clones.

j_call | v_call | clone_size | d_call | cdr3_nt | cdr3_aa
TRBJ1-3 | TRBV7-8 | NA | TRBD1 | TGTGCCAGCAGCTTACTGACAGGGGGAAACACCATATATTTT | CASSLLTGGNTIYF
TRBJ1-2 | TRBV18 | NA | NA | TGTGCCAGCTCAGCTCGACCCAGGGATGGCTACACCTTC | CASSARPRDGYTF
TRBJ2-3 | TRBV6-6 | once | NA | TGTGCCAGCAGTTTCGGAAGGGGGAGAGCAGATACGCAGTATTTT | CASSFGRGRADTQYF
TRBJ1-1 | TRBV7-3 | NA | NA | TGTGCCAGCAGCTTAACCCCGACAGTCCAGGGGAACACTGAAGCTTTCTTT | CASSLTPTVQGNTEAFF
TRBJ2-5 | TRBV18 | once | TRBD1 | TGTGCCAGCTCACCCCGGGACAGGGCAGAGACCCAGTACTTC | CASSPRDRAETQYF
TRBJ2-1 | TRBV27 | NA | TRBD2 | TGTGCCAGCAGTTTAATTGCGGGAGGGGTGGGTGAGCAGTTCTTC | CASSLIAGGVGEQFF
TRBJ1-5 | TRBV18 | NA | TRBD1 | TGTGCCAGCTCAAGGGACAGGGGAGATCAGCCCCAGCATTTT | CASSRDRGDQPQHF
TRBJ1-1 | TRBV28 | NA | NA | TGTGCCAGCAGAGCTCCTGGCGGTGAAGCTTTCTTT | CASRAPGGEAFF
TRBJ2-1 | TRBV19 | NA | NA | TGTGCCAGTAGTATTAATGTCAGGGGATGGTACTTCTTC | CASSINVRGWYFF
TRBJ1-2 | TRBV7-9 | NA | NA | TGTGCCAGCAGCTTTACAGGGAGAAGTTCTTATGGCTACACCTTC | CASSFTGRSSYGYTF
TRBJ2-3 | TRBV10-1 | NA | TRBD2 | TGCGCCAGCAGTGAGTGGACTAGCGGGTCCAGTGATACGCAGTATTTT | CASSEWTSGSSDTQYF
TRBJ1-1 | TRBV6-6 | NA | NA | TGTGCCAGCCGTTTTCGGGGGATGAACACTGAAGCCTTCTTT | CASRFRGMNTEAFF
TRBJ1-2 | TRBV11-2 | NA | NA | TGTGCCAGCAGCTGGACCCTCTATGGCTACACCTTC | CASSWTLYGYTF
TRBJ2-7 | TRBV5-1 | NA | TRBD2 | TGCGCCAGCAGCTTATTCCCGGGACTAGCGGGAGTTCCGACCGAGCAGTACTTC | CASSLFPGLAGVPTEQYF
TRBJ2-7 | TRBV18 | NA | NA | TGTGCCAGCTCACCAGAGGCAGGATCCTACGAGCAGTACTTC | CASSPEAGSYEQYF
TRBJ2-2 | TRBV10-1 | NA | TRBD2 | TGCGCCAGCAGTAAGGGACTAGCGGGAGCCGGGGAGCTGTTTTTT | CASSKGLAGAGELFF
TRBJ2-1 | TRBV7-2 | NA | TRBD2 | TGTGCCAGCGGACCACGAGGGCGGGAGGTCTACAATGAGCAGTTCTTC | CASGPRGREVYNEQFF
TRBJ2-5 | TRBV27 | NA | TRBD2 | TGTGCCAGCAGCCGACTAGCGGATACTTCCCTACAAGAGACCCAGTACTTC | CASSRLADTSLQETQYF
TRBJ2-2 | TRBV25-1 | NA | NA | TGTGCCAGCAGTGCCCAGGGAACCACCGGGGAGCTGTTTTTT | CASSAQGTTGELFF
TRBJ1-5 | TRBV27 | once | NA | TGTGCCAGCAGTTGGGCAGGGGAGGAGCAGCCCCAGCATTTT | CASSWAGEEQPQHF
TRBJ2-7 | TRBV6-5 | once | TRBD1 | TGTGCCAGCAGCATGACAGGGGAGAAGGGGCAGTACTTC | CASSMTGEKGQYF
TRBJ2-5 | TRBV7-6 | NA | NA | TGTGCCAGCAGCTCCCCGTTGGAGACCCAGTACTTC | CASSSPLETQYF
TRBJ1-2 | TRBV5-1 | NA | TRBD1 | TGCGCCAGCAGCTTGGGGCGGGACAGAAAGCGCCATGGCGGCTACACCTTC | CASSLGRDRKRHGGYTF
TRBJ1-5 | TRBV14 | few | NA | TGTGCCAGCTTTATTAGGGCGAGAAATCAGCCCCAGCATTTT | CASFIRARNQPQHF
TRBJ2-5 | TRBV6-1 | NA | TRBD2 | TGTGCCAGCAGTGAACAACTAGCGGGGCTGGTGGGTCTCTCAGAGACCCAGTACTTC | CASSEQLAGLVGLSETQYF
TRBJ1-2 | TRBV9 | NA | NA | TGTGCCAGCAGCGTCATGACGGCTAACTATGGCTACACCTTC | CASSVMTANYGYTF
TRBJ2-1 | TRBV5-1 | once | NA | TGCGCCAGCAGCTTGGCCGAGGGCAATGAGCAGTTCTTC | CASSLAEGNEQFF
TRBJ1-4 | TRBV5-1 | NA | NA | TGCGCCAGCAGCGGCGGCAGGGAGTCGAGGGAAAAACTGTTTTTT | CASSGGRESREKLFF
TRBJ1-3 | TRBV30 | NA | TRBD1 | TGTGCCGGCGACAGGGCTGGAAACACCATATATTTT | CAGDRAGNTIYF
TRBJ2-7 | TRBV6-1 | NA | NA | TGTGCCAGCAGTGGGGCCGGGATCCGTCTAAACGAGCAGTACTTC | CASSGAGIRLNEQYF
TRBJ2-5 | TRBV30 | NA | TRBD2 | TGTGCCTGTCAGACTAGCGGGAGGGCCAGGGAGACCCAGTACTTC | CACQTSGRARETQYF
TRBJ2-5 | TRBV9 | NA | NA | TGTGCCAGCAGCGAGGGGTCTGACGTGAGGGGAGAGACCCAGTACTTC | CASSEGSDVRGETQYF
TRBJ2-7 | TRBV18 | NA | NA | TGTGCCAGCTCCCTTGCGAGGGTCCCCTACGAGCAGTACTTC | CASSLARVPYEQYF
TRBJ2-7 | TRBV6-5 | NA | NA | TGTGCCAGCAGATCCCTAGACGAGCAGTACTTC | CASRSLDEQYF
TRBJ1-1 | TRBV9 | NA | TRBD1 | TGTGCCAGCAGTGACAAGACAGGGGGCTTTACTGAAGCTTTCTTT | CASSDKTGGFTEAFF
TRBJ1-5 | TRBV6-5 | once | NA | TGTGCCAGCAGCCCGGGGGCGATGAGGAATCAGCCCCAGCATTTT | CASSPGAMRNQPQHF
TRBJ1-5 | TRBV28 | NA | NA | TGTGCCAGTTCTACGGGTGCGTGGAATCAGCCCCAGCATTTT | CASSTGAWNQPQHF
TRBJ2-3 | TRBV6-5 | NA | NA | TGTGCCAGCAGTTACCCTGGCTTGTTTGATACGCAGTATTTT | CASSYPGLFDTQYF
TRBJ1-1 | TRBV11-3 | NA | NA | TGTGCCAGCAGCTCCACAGTGAACACTGAAGCTTTCTTT | CASSSTVNTEAFF
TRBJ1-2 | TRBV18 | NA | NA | TGTGCCAGCTCACCATCGGGCGGAACTAACTATGGCTACACCTTC | CASSPSGGTNYGYTF
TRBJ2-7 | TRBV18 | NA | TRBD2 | TGTGCCAGCTCACCCCCGGGACTAGCGGGAGGGAGCTCCTACGAGCAGTACTTC | CASSPPGLAGGSSYEQYF
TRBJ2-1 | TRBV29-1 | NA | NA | TGCAGCGTTGAAGACTCGTTCCGGCGAGCGCTGTTCTTC | CSVEDSFRRALFF
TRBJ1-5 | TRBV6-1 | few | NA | TGTGCCAGCAGTCTTGATAGGAGCGATCAGCCCCAGCATTTT | CASSLDRSDQPQHF
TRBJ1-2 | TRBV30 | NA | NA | TGTGCCTGGAGGCGGGGAATGGGCGGCTACACCTTC | CAWRRGMGGYTF
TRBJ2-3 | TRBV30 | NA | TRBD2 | TGTGCCTGGCGATTAGCGGGAGATACAGATACGCAGTATTTT | CAWRLAGDTDTQYF
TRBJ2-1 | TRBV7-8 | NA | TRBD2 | TGTGCCAGCAGCTTAGTCTCTAGCGGGAGCTATGAGCAGTTCTTC | CASSLVSSGSYEQFF
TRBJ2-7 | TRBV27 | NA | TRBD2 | TGTGCCAGCGGAAGGACTAGCGGGAGACCCTACGAGCAGTACTTC | CASGRTSGRPYEQYF
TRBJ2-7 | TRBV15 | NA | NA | TGTGCCACCAGCAGAGGGGACATAACCGAGCAGTACTTC | CATSRGDITEQYF
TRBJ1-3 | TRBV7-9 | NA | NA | TGTGCCAGCACCGGACAGACTAGAGGAAACACCATATATTTT | CASTGQTRGNTIYF
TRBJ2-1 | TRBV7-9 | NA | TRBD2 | TGTGCCAGCAGCTTAGTCGGCGGGAGTGTGCAGTTCTTC | CASSLVGGSVQFF
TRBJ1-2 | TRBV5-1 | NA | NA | TGCGCCAGCAGCCCCCCGGGGGGGCTTAACTATGGCTACACCTTC | CASSPPGGLNYGYTF
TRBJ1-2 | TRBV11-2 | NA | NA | TGTGCCAGCAGCTTTCAAATAAACTATGGCTACACCTTC | CASSFQINYGYTF
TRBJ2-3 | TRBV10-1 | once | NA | TGCGCCAGCAGTCCCGGACGGGACACAGATACGCAGTATTTT | CASSPGRDTDTQYF